The subject of this entry is one T cell receptor (beta chain). Its antigen remains unidentified. The data belong to a study of T cell clusters in autoimmune cytopenias. Findings and caveats of the study: TRB repertoire shifts in secondary cytopenia and chronic lymphocytic leukemia mostly reflected lymphoma, not autoimmunity. Clustering suggested that physiological T cell clusters were missing in primary autoimmune cytopenia patients. Compared with active autoimmune hepatitis patients, healthy donors showed around 3-fold more exclusive TRB clusters.

Tens of thousands of genome equivalents of blood DNA were amplified for TRB. One tube held mixed TRB-A and TRB-B primer pools for touch-down PCR. For each CDR3 protein, TCRdb gives one entry from its re-call of the multiplex PCR reads, without DNA. Here the sample table reports about 5,000 distinct CDR3 sequences. The same data also contributed to another study, on T cell repertoires in aging, cancer and after chemotherapy.

The TCR was taken from a human donor in good health. Sequencing was carried out using peripheral blood.

The CDR3 loop reads CSVRSQGNTEAFF. The rearrangement links TRBV29-1 to TRBJ1-1. Per germline, CDR1 SQVTM and CDR2 ANQGSEA. CDR3 size: 13 residues.